These T cell receptor beta chains were read from a single sample in a study of blood T cell repertoires in COVID-19. Clones were read by immunoSEQ multiplex PCR, and TCRdb kept only the in-frame ones, dropping some. Among 190,000 or so clones listed, roughly 84% were seen once. The sequencing sample was made of peripheral blood. Source of these receptors: an elderly woman with acute or convalescent COVID-19. Both conserved end residues are part of each CDR3. Each record gives: V gene, D gene, clone size, J gene, CDR3 protein, CDR3 DNA. D genes are given only for firm matches. Expanded clones get a size class; other rows say once, few or many, or leave the size out.

V: TRBV7-9; D: NA; size: NA; J: TRBJ2-2; CDR3: CASSLGGASGELFF; DNA: TGTGCCAGCAGCTTAGGAGGAGCGTCCGGGGAGCTGTTTTTT
V: TRBV9; D: NA; size: once; J: TRBJ2-2; CDR3: CASSYSYNTGELFF; DNA: TGTGCCAGCTCATACTCTTACAACACCGGGGAGCTGTTTTTT
V: TRBV19; D: TRBD2; size: once; J: TRBJ2-7; CDR3: CASSSLTSGVYEQYF; DNA: TGTGCCAGTAGTAGCCTGACTAGCGGGGTTTACGAGCAGTACTTC
V: TRBV3-1/TRBV3-2; D: NA; size: NA; J: TRBJ2-3; CDR3: CASSPKIAPPQYF; DNA: TGTGCCAGCAGCCCGAAGATAGCCCCCCCGCAGTATTTT
V: TRBV7-2; D: TRBD1; size: NA; J: TRBJ1-3; CDR3: CASSAGDRVGGNTIYF; DNA: TGTGCCAGCAGCGCTGGGGACAGGGTCGGTGGAAACACCATATATTTT
V: TRBV15; D: NA; size: NA; J: TRBJ1-2; CDR3: CATSWGPPRDGYTF; DNA: TGTGCCACCAGCTGGGGGCCACCTCGGGATGGCTACACCTTC
V: TRBV2; D: NA; size: NA; J: TRBJ1-1; CDR3: CASRQQVNTEAFF; DNA: TGTGCCAGCAGGCAACAGGTTAACACTGAAGCTTTCTTT
V: TRBV7-9; D: NA; size: NA; J: TRBJ1-1; CDR3: CASSLRAEGHTEAFF; DNA: TGTGCCAGCAGCCTCCGGGCGGAGGGACACACTGAAGCTTTCTTT
V: TRBV15; D: NA; size: NA; J: TRBJ1-2; CDR3: CATSRDLAGRNNGYTF; DNA: TGTGCCACCAGCAGAGATCTGGCAGGGCGGAATAATGGCTACACCTTC
V: TRBV9; D: NA; size: once; J: TRBJ2-3; CDR3: CASSVGVTMAAIDTQYF; DNA: TGTGCCAGCAGCGTAGGAGTGACTATGGCTGCTATAGATACGCAGTATTTT
V: TRBV3-1/TRBV3-2; D: TRBD1; size: NA; J: TRBJ1-2; CDR3: CASSLGTGAAYGYTF; DNA: TGTGCCAGCAGCCTTGGGACAGGGGCGGCCTATGGCTACACCTTC
V: TRBV9; D: TRBD2; size: NA; J: TRBJ2-7; CDR3: CASSVGLAGGLYEQYF; DNA: TGTGCCAGCAGCGTTGGACTAGCGGGGGGGCTCTACGAGCAGTACTTC
V: TRBV24-1; D: NA; size: NA; J: TRBJ2-3; CDR3: CATRDTSSADTQYF; DNA: TGTGCCACCAGGGATACCTCGAGCGCAGATACGCAGTATTTT
V: TRBV29-1; D: TRBD1; size: NA; J: TRBJ1-2; CDR3: CSVLRDRAYGYTF; DNA: TGCAGCGTACTACGGGACAGGGCGTATGGCTACACCTTC
V: TRBV5-1; D: NA; size: NA; J: TRBJ1-3; CDR3: CASSLELGGAGNTIYF; DNA: TGCGCCAGCAGCTTGGAATTGGGGGGAGCTGGAAACACCATATATTTT
V: TRBV6-2/TRBV6-3; D: TRBD1; size: NA; J: TRBJ1-1; CDR3: CASSPPQGSGGTEAFF; DNA: TGTGCCAGCAGTCCCCCCCAGGGCTCAGGGGGCACTGAAGCTTTCTTT
V: TRBV7-9; D: NA; size: NA; J: TRBJ1-4; CDR3: CASSLRSEYEKLFF; DNA: TGTGCCAGCAGCTTAAGGTCGGAGTACGAGAAACTGTTTTTT
V: TRBV7-9; D: TRBD2; size: NA; J: TRBJ2-3; CDR3: CASRLSGASTDTQYF; DNA: TGTGCCAGCAGACTTAGCGGGGCTAGCACAGATACGCAGTATTTT
V: TRBV9; D: TRBD1; size: once; J: TRBJ2-2; CDR3: CASSLRTGGKQPSTGELFF; DNA: TGTGCCAGCAGCCTACGGACAGGGGGCAAACAGCCTTCCACCGGGGAGCTGTTTTTT
V: TRBV7-6; D: NA; size: NA; J: TRBJ1-5; CDR3: CASSPGLTNQPQHF; DNA: TGTGCCAGCAGCCCCGGACTGACCAATCAGCCCCAGCATTTT
V: TRBV7-8; D: TRBD2; size: few; J: TRBJ2-1; CDR3: CASSRGGYNEQFF; DNA: TGTGCCAGCAGCCGGGGGGGGTACAATGAGCAGTTCTTC
V: TRBV5-5; D: NA; size: NA; J: TRBJ2-5; CDR3: CASSLGGGGETQYF; DNA: TGTGCCAGCAGCTTGGGTGGCGGAGGGGAGACCCAGTACTTC
V: TRBV11-2; D: NA; size: NA; J: TRBJ2-5; CDR3: CASSLDPGWKETQYF; DNA: TGTGCCAGCAGCTTAGATCCGGGGTGGAAAGAGACCCAGTACTTC
V: TRBV2; D: TRBD1; size: NA; J: TRBJ2-3; CDR3: CASSRDRGTDTQYF; DNA: TGTGCCAGCAGCCGGGACAGGGGGACAGATACGCAGTATTTT
V: TRBV5-1; D: TRBD1; size: NA; J: TRBJ1-1; CDR3: CASSDGTAEAFF; DNA: TGCGCCAGCAGCGACGGGACAGCCGAAGCTTTCTTT